The sequence of this T cell receptor (beta chain) was determined in a study of T cell responses to AZD1222 COVID-19 vaccine. Comments on this clone: The antigen is not known.

Profiled with immunoSEQ multiplex PCR; TCRdb holds only in-frame clones, not every one. This table holds tens of thousands of clones, about 84% found once. This CDR3 region has 17 residues. Germline loops: CDR1 KGHSH, CDR2 LQKENI. V lost 6 bases and J lost 5; bases outside the gene matches: 8. Study-wide points: Targets within unmutated variant regions were reportedly found for nearly half of spike-specific TCRs.

Sequenced material: peripheral blood, taken on day 0 of AZD1222 vaccination. The TCR was taken from an adult in good health. The chain couples TRBV18 to TRBJ2-2; 14 positions agree with TRBD2. This chain's CDR3 is CASSSGTSGRGTGELFF. DNA for the CDR3: TGTGCCAGCTCTTCCGGGACTAGCGGGAGAGGAACCGGGGAGCTGTTTTTT.